The rows below give T cell receptor beta chains drawn from one sample of a study of cytomegalovirus exposure and HLA in healthy donors. Generated by immunoSEQ multiplex PCR, the TCRdb table keeps only in-frame clones and is missing some. In the table there are 60,000 to 85,000 clones, 94% of which are singletons. Input material: PBMCs. The source is a man aged 18 to 35 in good health and CMV-seropositive. Both conserved end residues are part of each CDR3. The D gene is left open where the match is weak. Where a row states a size, it is once, few, many or the class of an expanded clone; other rows omit it.

D,size,V,J,CDR3,DNA
.,.,TRBV28,TRBJ1-5,CASSLGTGGGRAQHF,TGTGCCAGCAGTTTAGGGACCGGGGGAGGGAGGGCCCAGCATTTT
.,.,TRBV30,TRBJ2-7,CAWSVQGRYEQYF,TGTGCCTGGAGTGTACAGGGTCGCTACGAGCAGTACTTC
TRBD2,once,TRBV5-1,TRBJ2-1,CASSAGLAHEQFF,TGCGCCAGCAGCGCTGGACTAGCGCATGAGCAGTTCTTC
TRBD2,few,TRBV29-1,TRBJ2-1,CSVEDPSGRWNEQFF,TGCAGCGTTGAAGATCCTAGCGGGAGGTGGAATGAGCAGTTCTTC
TRBD2,.,TRBV9,TRBJ2-1,CASSVALAGGLGTHNEQFF,TGTGCCAGCAGCGTAGCACTAGCGGGAGGTTTGGGGACTCACAATGAGCAGTTCTTC
.,.,TRBV5-5,TRBJ2-7,CASSTTGNYEQYF,TGTGCCAGCAGCACCACAGGGAACTACGAGCAGTACTTC
TRBD2,.,TRBV28,TRBJ2-7,CASSSRLGSGSSYEQYF,TGTGCCAGCAGTTCCCGTTTAGGGAGCGGGAGCTCCTACGAGCAGTACTTC
.,.,TRBV18,TRBJ2-3,CASSPVGDTSDTQYF,TGTGCCAGCTCACCAGTGGGCGACACGTCAGATACGCAGTATTTT
.,.,TRBV28,TRBJ2-7,CASNQLGGREQYF,TGTGCCAGCAACCAATTGGGGGGGCGCGAGCAGTACTTC
.,once,TRBV9,TRBJ2-3,CASSAFLEVFDTQYF,TGTGCCAGCAGCGCGTTTTTGGAGGTCTTTGATACGCAGTATTTT
TRBD2,.,TRBV9,TRBJ2-1,CASQPSPTSGSSTSYNEQFF,TGTGCCAGCCAGCCTAGCCCCACTAGCGGGAGCTCCACCTCCTACAATGAGCAGTTCTTC
.,.,TRBV7-9,TRBJ1-5,CASSKAGSNQPQHF,TGTGCCAGCAGCAAGGCAGGGAGCAATCAGCCCCAGCATTTT
.,.,TRBV27,TRBJ2-7,CASSPLYEQYF,TGTGCCAGCAGTCCCCTCTACGAGCAGTACTTC
.,.,TRBV25-1,TRBJ1-2,CASSEYPANYGYTF,TGTGCCAGCAGTGAATATCCAGCTAACTATGGCTACACCTTC
.,.,TRBV6-7,TRBJ1-4,CASPNALITRCGQPYEKLFF,TGTGCCAGCCCAAACGCCTTAATTACACGTTGTGGACAGCCTTATGAAAAACTGTTTTTT
TRBD1,.,TRBV2,TRBJ2-7,CASSDQGAYEQYF,TGTGCCAGCAGTGACCAGGGGGCCTACGAGCAGTACTTC
.,.,TRBV6-1,TRBJ2-7,CASSEEPPWGRGEQYF,TGTGCCAGCAGTGAAGAACCCCCCTGGGGTCGGGGCGAGCAGTACTTC
TRBD1,.,TRBV2,TRBJ2-1,CASRGQGEQFF,TGTGCCAGCAGAGGACAGGGTGAGCAGTTCTTC
.,.,TRBV5-4,TRBJ2-7,CASSLDGGTYEQYF,TGTGCCAGCAGCTTGGATGGCGGAACCTACGAGCAGTACTTC
.,.,TRBV19,TRBJ2-7,CASSIVAGDSYEQYF,TGTGCCAGTAGTATAGTTGCAGGGGACTCCTACGAGCAGTACTTC
TRBD1,.,TRBV9,TRBJ2-6,CASSPRQGVGANVLTF,TGTGCCAGCAGCCCGCGGCAGGGGGTGGGGGCCAACGTCCTGACTTTC
.,.,TRBV6-1,TRBJ1-2,CASSEMLRGRLGSGYTF,TGTGCCAGCAGTGAGATGTTGCGTGGCAGGCTTGGGAGTGGCTACACCTTC
.,.,TRBV28,TRBJ2-7,CATVSASTYEQYF,TGTGCCACTGTTAGTGCAAGTACCTACGAGCAGTACTTC
TRBD2,.,TRBV10-3,TRBJ2-7,CAISEVRTSGTYEQYF,TGTGCCATCAGTGAGGTTAGGACTAGCGGGACTTACGAGCAGTACTTC
.,.,TRBV25-1,TRBJ2-5,CASSEEVSYQETQYF,TGTGCCAGCAGTGAAGAGGTATCGTATCAAGAGACCCAGTACTTC
TRBD2,.,TRBV11-3,TRBJ2-1,CASSSGGGRSEQFF,TGTGCCAGCAGCTCCGGGGGGGGGCGGAGTGAGCAGTTCTTC
TRBD1,.,TRBV19,TRBJ1-1,CASLRQGGGSTEAFF,TGTGCCAGCCTACGACAGGGAGGTGGTAGCACTGAAGCTTTCTTT
.,.,TRBV18,TRBJ2-1,CASSPYEGTWGNEQFF,TGTGCCAGCTCACCCTACGAGGGGACTTGGGGGAATGAGCAGTTCTTC
.,.,TRBV30,TRBJ2-7,CAWSQTFGISYEQYF,TGTGCCTGGAGTCAAACTTTCGGGATTTCCTACGAGCAGTACTTC
.,.,TRBV18,TRBJ1-1,CASSQEQLPAGEAFF,TGTGCCAGCTCGCAGGAACAGCTCCCCGCGGGTGAAGCTTTCTTT
TRBD2,.,TRBV4-1,TRBJ2-7,CASSLRTSGSYEQYF,TGCGCCAGCAGCCTCAGAACTAGCGGTTCCTACGAGCAGTACTTC
.,.,TRBV19,TRBJ2-4,CASSIESPGATVLLAKNIQYF,TGTGCCAGTAGTATAGAATCCCCGGGAGCGACCGTGCTACTAGCCAAAAACATTCAGTACTTC
TRBD1,.,TRBV28,TRBJ2-7,CASSLSRQGVSEQYF,TGTGCCAGCAGTTTATCTCGACAGGGGGTCTCCGAGCAGTACTTC
TRBD1,.,TRBV28,TRBJ2-7,CASSSPGQGLGEQYF,TGTGCCAGCAGTTCCCCGGGACAGGGGTTAGGCGAGCAGTACTTC
TRBD2,.,TRBV6-1,TRBJ2-7,CASSELGDYYEQYF,TGTGCCAGCAGTGAACTAGGGGACTACTACGAGCAGTACTTC
TRBD1,once,TRBV7-2,TRBJ1-1,CASSLAWDRGRNTEAFF,TGTGCCAGCAGCTTAGCGTGGGACAGGGGCCGGAACACTGAAGCTTTCTTT
TRBD1,.,TRBV28,TRBJ2-3,CASRILPGQGAGDTQYF,TGTGCCAGCAGGATCCTCCCCGGACAGGGGGCAGGGGATACGCAGTATTTT
TRBD1,.,TRBV25-1,TRBJ1-2,CASSDYRGGGYTF,TGTGCCAGCAGTGATTACAGGGGAGGCGGCTACACCTTC
.,once,TRBV9,TRBJ1-2,CASSVGGAGGAYGYTF,TGTGCCAGCAGCGTCGGGGGGGCCGGAGGTGCGTATGGCTACACCTTC
.,.,TRBV16,TRBJ1-2,CASSQSSRAFNYGYTF,TGTGCCAGCAGCCAATCATCCAGGGCCTTTAACTATGGCTACACCTTC
TRBD1,few,TRBV7-9,TRBJ1-2,CASSANDRANYGYTF,TGTGCCAGCAGCGCAAATGACAGGGCGAACTATGGCTACACCTTC
.,few,TRBV28,TRBJ1-5,CASKGQQNQPQHF,TGTGCCAGCAAAGGACAGCAAAATCAGCCCCAGCATTTT
.,.,TRBV28,TRBJ2-3,CASSFSSARTDTQYF,TGTGCCAGCAGTTTTTCTAGCGCCCGCACAGATACGCAGTATTTT
TRBD2,.,TRBV5-1,TRBJ2-1,CASSLEAAGQLNINEQFF,TGCGCCAGCAGCTTGGAAGCAGCGGGGCAACTTAATATCAATGAGCAGTTCTTC
TRBD1,.,TRBV7-8,TRBJ1-1,CASSPRQGVGTEAFF,TGTGCCAGCAGCCCTAGACAGGGGGTGGGCACTGAAGCTTTCTTT
TRBD1,.,TRBV5-1,TRBJ1-5,CASSLAGGSSNQPQHF,TGCGCCAGCAGCTTGGCAGGGGGCTCAAGCAATCAGCCCCAGCATTTT
.,.,TRBV19,TRBJ2-1,CASSIRDTYNEQFF,TGTGCCAGTAGTATACGGGACACCTACAATGAGCAGTTCTTC
.,.,TRBV19,TRBJ1-1,CASRSYWQGRTFF,TGTGCCAGTAGGTCCTACTGGCAGGGGCGGACATTCTTT
.,.,TRBV5-8,TRBJ2-3,CASSYGSFGDTQYF,TGTGCCAGCAGCTACGGGTCTTTTGGGGATACGCAGTATTTT
.,.,TRBV9,TRBJ2-3,CASSVQGLSSSTDTQYF,TGTGCCAGCAGCGTACAGGGACTTTCCTCTAGCACAGATACGCAGTATTTT
.,.,TRBV28,TRBJ2-1,CASSGGHSEQFF,TGTGCCAGCAGTGGCGGCCACTCCGAGCAGTTCTTC
.,.,TRBV19,TRBJ2-2,CASSTIARVAGELFF,TGTGCCAGTAGTACAATAGCGCGTGTCGCCGGGGAGCTGTTTTTT
.,.,TRBV6-5,TRBJ1-2,CASTHDRDGYTF,TGTGCCAGCACCCATGACAGAGATGGCTACACCTTC
TRBD2,.,TRBV28,TRBJ2-5,CASRQTSGSVTQYF,TGTGCCAGCAGGCAAACTAGCGGGAGCGTGACCCAGTACTTC
.,.,TRBV12-5,TRBJ1-2,CASGLIGTLEDSANYGYTF,TGTGCTAGTGGTTTGATCGGTACTTTAGAGGATTCAGCTAACTATGGCTACACCTTC
.,.,TRBV28,TRBJ2-1,CASRLYNEQFF,TGTGCCAGCAGACTTTACAATGAGCAGTTCTTC
.,.,TRBV7-9,TRBJ1-1,CASSAQINTEAFF,TGTGCCAGCAGCGCCCAGATAAACACTGAAGCTTTCTTT
.,.,TRBV5-8,TRBJ2-1,CASSLGQGRGNEQFF,TGTGCCAGCAGCTTGGGGCAGGGAAGGGGCAATGAGCAGTTCTTC